This T cell receptor beta chain was sequenced in a study of Ad26.COV2.S vaccination and SARS-CoV-2 variants. As for treatment: roughly 20 received Ad26.COV2.S at low or high dose, single or two shots; 5 received placebo; per-sample allocation not given. Sample collection was performed on day 63 after the first vaccine or placebo injection. Germline CDR1 is SEHNR and CDR2 is FQNEAQ (reference sequence). The ends lost 7 bases at V and 5 bases at J; junction bases unmatched: 5. The CDR3 has 13 amino acids. This table comes from immunoSEQ multiplex PCR, and its TCRdb copy is limited to in-frame clones, with some not included. The sample shows 200,000 to 250,000 clones, 85% to 90% of them seen only once. General study points: Placebo recipients trailed vaccine recipients in spike-specific TCR breadth. It is possible that the TCR breadth and depth analyses underestimated the total T cell responses. Reports say spike-specific CD8+ and CD4+ T cell responses covered substantial breadth after vaccination.

Remarks on this clone: Its specificity is not known.

This receptor was obtained from a person aged 18-60 years who received the Ad26.COV2.S COVID-19 vaccine or a placebo. This chain connects TRBV7-9 to TRBJ2-5, with 9 bases matching TRBD1. The specimen comprised peripheral blood, sampled in a trial of Ad26.COV2.S vaccine versus placebo. DNA of the CDR3: TGTGCCAGCAACAGGGGGCCCGGGGAGACCCAGTACTTC. It specifies CASNRGPGETQYF.